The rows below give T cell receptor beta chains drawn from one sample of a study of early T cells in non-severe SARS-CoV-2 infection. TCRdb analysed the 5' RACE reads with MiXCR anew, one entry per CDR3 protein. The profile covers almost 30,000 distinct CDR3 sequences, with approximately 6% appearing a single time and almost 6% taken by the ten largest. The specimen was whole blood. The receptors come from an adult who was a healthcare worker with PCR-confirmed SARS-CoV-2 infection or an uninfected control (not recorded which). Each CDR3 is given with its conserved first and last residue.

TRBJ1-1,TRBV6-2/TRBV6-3,CASSSPPGTGTEAFF
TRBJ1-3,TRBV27,CASSLSWDPSGNTIYF
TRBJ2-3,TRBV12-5,CASGLGSTDTQYF
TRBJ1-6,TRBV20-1,CSARDQHRRDSPLHF
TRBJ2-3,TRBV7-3,CASSPTGDTQYF
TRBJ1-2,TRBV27,CASSLSGLGGYTF
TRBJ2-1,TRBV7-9,CASSLGSSEGHEQFF
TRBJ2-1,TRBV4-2,CASSRIRASGGSKGPYNEQFF
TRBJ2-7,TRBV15,CATSFHQGGNRLYEQYF
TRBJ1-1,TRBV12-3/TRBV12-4,CASSLRWLRAEAFF
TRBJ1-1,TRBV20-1,CSARKGVDTEAFF
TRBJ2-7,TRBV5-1,CASRLIGGSSYEQYF
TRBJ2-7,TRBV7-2,CASSLIFRIGLQYEQYF
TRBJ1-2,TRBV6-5,CASTQTGGQVGLLGYTF
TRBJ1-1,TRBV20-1,CSARVGTLNTEAFF
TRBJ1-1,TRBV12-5,CASGSHRQGSTEAFF
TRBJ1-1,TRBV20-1,CSASVGNTEAFF
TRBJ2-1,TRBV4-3,CASSQENAFNEQFF
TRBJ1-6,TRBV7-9,CASSLIGPGTYNSPLHF
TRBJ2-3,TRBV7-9,CASSLAGQAGGTQYF
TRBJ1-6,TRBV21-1,CASSKHSSYNSPLHF
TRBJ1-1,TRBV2,CASRETDEYTEAFF
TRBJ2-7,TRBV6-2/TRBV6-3,CASSYPQTGFYEQYF
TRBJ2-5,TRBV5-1,CASSLISETQYF
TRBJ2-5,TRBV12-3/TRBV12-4,CASRRTVYQETQYF
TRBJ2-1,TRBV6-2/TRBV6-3,CASSYGGAYNEQFF
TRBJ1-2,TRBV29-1,CSVEKGLPYGYTF
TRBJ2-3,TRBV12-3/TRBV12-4,CASSSTSGGAWDTQYF
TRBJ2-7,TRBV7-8,CASSPLGQTLSYEQYF
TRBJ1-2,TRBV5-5,CASSPTSRNYGYTF
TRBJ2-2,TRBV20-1,CSAPGERGGFRTGELFF
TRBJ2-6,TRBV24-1,CATSERTVSGANVLTF
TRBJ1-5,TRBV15,CATSRDRADQPQHF
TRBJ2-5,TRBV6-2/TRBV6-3,CASSYLPPTGKETQYF
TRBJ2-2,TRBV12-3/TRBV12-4,CASSFGGTNTGELFF
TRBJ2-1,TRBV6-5,CASRPRSTAYNEQFF
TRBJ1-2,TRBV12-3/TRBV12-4,CASSFGPRNYGYTF
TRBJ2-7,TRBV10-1,CASSESPGDDEQYF
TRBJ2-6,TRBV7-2,CASSLAPDRGLRANVLTF
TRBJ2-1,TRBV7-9,CASSLTMGYNEQFF
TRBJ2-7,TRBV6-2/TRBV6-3,CASETHVVPYEQYF
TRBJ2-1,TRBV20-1,CSASSGGTYNEQFF
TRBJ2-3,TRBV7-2,CASSAARDGVADTQYF
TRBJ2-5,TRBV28,CASSPPWMGGQETQYF
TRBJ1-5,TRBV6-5,CASSRSRTGDPNQPQHF
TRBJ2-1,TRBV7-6,CASSSGLPNEQFF